This TCR beta chain was identified during a study of blood T cell repertoires in COVID-19. Turning to the study itself: PBMCs, B-cell-depleted T cells, or T cells were the source of the cDNA or gDNA that made up the material.

Libraries were prepared by immunoSEQ multiplex PCR; TCRdb keeps only in-frame clonotypes and omits some of them. Of around 300,000 clones in the sample, approximately 88% were seen once. The study assigned cohorts using participant-reported clinical history. Recovery among Cohort 3 donors was established by two negative PCRs, clearance, or symptom resolution. The germline V gene encodes CDR1 MNHEY and CDR2 SVGEGT. The ends were cut back, 2 bases at V and 2 bases at J, with 16 bases in the middle. The CDR3 has 17 amino acids. The chain couples TRBV6-2 or TRBV6-3 to TRBJ2-1; a weak D match, TRBD2 (5 bases). This sequence was found in a woman aged 40 to 50 who had recovered from COVID-19. Sequencing was performed on PBMCs or T cells enriched from blood (not recorded which). The CDR3: CASSYPHGESPYNEQFF. The CDR3 nucleotides read TGTGCCAGCAGTTACCCCCACGGGGAGTCCCCCTACAATGAGCAGTTCTTC.